This TCR beta chain was captured in a study of blood T cell repertoires in COVID-19. Study context: Acute and convalescent COVID-19 samples came from the United States, Italy and Spain.

Method: immunoSEQ multiplex PCR; TCRdb's copy keeps in-frame clones and lacks some. This table holds fewer than 55,000 clones, roughly 90% found once. The V segment lost 5 bases and the J segment 5 bases; nucleotides outside the gene matches: 4. The CDR3 consists of 15 residues. The V gene's germline CDR1 is KGHSH and CDR2 LQKENI. Input material: peripheral blood. V is TRBV18 and J is TRBJ2-3, with 13 bases lining up with TRBD2. This TCR came from a man aged 80 or over with active or convalescent COVID-19. Here the CDR3 DNA reads TGTGCCAGCTCAGAACTAGCGGGAGGGCTAGATACGCAGTATTTT. Encoded protein: CASSELAGGLDTQYF.